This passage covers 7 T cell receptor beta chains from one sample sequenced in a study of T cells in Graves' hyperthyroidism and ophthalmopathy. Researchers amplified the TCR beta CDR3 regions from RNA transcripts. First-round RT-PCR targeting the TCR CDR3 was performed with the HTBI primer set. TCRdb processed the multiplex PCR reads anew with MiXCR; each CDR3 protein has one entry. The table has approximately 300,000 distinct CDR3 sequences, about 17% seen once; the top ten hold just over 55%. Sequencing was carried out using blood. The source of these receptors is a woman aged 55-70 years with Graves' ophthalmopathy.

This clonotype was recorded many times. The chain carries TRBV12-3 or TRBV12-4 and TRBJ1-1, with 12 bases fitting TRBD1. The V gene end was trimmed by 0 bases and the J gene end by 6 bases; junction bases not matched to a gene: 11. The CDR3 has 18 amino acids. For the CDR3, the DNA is TGTGCCAGCAGTTTAGCGAGGGGACAGGGGGCCACATCCGCTGAAGCTTTCTTT. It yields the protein CASSLARGQGATSAEAFF.

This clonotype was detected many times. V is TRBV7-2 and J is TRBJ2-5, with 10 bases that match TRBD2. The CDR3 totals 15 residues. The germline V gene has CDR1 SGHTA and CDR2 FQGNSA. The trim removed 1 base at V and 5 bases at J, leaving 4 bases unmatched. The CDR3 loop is CASSLVAGGGETQYF. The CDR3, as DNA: TGTGCCAGCAGCTTAGTAGCGGGGGGCGGGGAGACCCAGTACTTC.

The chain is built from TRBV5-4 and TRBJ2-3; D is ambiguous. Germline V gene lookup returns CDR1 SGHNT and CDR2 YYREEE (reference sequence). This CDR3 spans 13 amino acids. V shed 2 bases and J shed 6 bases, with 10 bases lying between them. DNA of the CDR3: TGTGCCAGCAGCTTCGGAGATGGGGATACGCAGTATTTT. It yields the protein CASSFGDGDTQYF.

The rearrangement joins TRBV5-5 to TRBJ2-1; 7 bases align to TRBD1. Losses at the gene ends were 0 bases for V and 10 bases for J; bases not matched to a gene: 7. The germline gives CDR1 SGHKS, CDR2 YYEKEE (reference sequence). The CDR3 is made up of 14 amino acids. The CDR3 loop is CASSLDRGTGEQFF. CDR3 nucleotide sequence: TGTGCCAGCAGCTTGGACAGGGGTACGGGAGAGCAGTTCTTC.

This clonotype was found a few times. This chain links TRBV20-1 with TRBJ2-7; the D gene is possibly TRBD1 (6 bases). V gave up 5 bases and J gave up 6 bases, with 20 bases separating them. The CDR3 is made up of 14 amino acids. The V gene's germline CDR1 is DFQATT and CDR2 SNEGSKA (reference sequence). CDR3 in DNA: TGCAGTGCTCGCCTCGGACAGCGAACAAGCGAGCAGTACTTC. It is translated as CSARLGQRTSEQYF.

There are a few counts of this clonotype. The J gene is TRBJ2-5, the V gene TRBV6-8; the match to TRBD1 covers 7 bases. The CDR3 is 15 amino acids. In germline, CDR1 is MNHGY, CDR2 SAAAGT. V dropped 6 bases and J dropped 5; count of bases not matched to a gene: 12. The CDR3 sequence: CASRGLQGVGETQYF. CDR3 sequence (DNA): TGTGCCAGCAGAGGTCTCCAGGGGGTGGGGGAGACCCAGTACTTC.

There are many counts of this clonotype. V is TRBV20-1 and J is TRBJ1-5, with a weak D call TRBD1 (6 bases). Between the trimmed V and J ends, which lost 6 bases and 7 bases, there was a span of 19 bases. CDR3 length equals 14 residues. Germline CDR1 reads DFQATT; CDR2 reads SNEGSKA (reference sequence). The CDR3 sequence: CSAHLGHPAQPQHF. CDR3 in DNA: TGCAGTGCCCACCTGGGACATCCTGCGCAGCCCCAGCATTTT.